This T cell receptor (beta chain) was observed in a study of blood T cell repertoires in COVID-19. Overall study: Researchers got acute and convalescent COVID-19 samples from the United States, Italy and Spain. T cells, B-cell-depleted T cells, or PBMCs provided the cDNA or gDNA that served as material.

This CDR3 region has 13 residues. V was clipped by 8 bases and J by 7 bases; unmatched bases: 6. Germline V gives CDR1 MNHEY, CDR2 SVGAGI. Assay used: immunoSEQ multiplex PCR; TCRdb lists only in-frame clones, some missing. The sample consists of roughly 200,000 clones, around 90% of them appearing once. The clonotype comes from a man aged 40-50 years with acute or convalescent COVID-19. The chain recombines TRBV6-5 with TRBJ1-4; 8 bases are shared with TRBD1. Sequenced: peripheral blood. For the CDR3, the DNA is TGTGCCAGCCTCAGGGGGCTCGGTGAAAAACTGTTTTTT. Protein sequence: CASLRGLGEKLFF.